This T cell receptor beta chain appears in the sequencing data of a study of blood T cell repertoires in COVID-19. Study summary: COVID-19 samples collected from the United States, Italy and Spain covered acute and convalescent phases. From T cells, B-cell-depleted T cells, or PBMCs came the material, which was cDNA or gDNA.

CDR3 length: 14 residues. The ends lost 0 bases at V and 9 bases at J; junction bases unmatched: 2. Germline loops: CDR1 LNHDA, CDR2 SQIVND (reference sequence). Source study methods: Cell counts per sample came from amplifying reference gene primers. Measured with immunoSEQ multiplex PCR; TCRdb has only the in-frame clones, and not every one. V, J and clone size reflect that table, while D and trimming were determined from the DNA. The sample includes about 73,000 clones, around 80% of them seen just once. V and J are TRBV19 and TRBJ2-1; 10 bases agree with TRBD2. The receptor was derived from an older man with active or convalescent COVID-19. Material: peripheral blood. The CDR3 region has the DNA TGTGCCAGTAGTATAGAGCCTAGCGGGGGTGAGCAGTTCTTC. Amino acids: CASSIEPSGGEQFF.